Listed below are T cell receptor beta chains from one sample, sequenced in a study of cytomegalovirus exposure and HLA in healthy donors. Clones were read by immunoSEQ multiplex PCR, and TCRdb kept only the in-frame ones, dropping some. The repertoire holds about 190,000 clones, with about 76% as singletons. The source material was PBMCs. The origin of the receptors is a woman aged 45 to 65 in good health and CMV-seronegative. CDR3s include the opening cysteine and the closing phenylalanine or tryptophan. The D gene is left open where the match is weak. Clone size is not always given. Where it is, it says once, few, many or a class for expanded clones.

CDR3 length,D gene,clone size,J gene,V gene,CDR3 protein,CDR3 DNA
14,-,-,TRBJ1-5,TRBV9,CASSGDRSNQPQHF,TGTGCCAGCAGCGGAGACAGGAGCAATCAGCCCCAGCATTTT
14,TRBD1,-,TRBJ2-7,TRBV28,CASSSGQGSYEQYF,TGTGCCAGCAGTTCGGGACAGGGATCCTACGAGCAGTACTTC
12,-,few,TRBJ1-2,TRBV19,CASSAVLYGYTF,TGTGCCAGTAGTGCAGTCCTCTATGGCTACACCTTC
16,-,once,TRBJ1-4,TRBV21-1,CASSKQQPATAEKLFF,TGTGCCAGCAGCAAACAACAGCCGGCCACGGCGGAAAAACTGTTTTTT
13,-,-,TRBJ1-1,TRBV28,CASSQPGIPEAFF,TGTGCCAGCAGTCAGCCAGGTATCCCTGAAGCTTTCTTT
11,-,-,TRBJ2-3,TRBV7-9,CSSTAGDTQYF,TGTTCCAGCACCGCGGGGGATACGCAGTATTTT
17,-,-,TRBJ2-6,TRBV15,CATSSSIEGSGANVLTF,TGTGCCACCAGCAGCTCGATCGAGGGCTCTGGGGCCAACGTCCTGACTTTC
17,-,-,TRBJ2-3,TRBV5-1,CASSLGDSAASTDTQYF,TGCGCCAGCAGCTTGGGCGACAGCGCTGCTAGCACAGATACGCAGTATTTT
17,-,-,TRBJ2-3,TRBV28,CASSPPLEGTFRDTQYF,TGTGCCAGCAGTCCCCCTTTGGAAGGGACTTTTAGAGATACGCAGTATTTT
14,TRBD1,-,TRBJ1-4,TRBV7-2,CASSLDRVNEKLFF,TGTGCCAGCAGCCTCGACAGGGTTAATGAAAAACTGTTTTTT
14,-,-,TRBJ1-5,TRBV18,CASSPTADNQPQHF,TGTGCCAGCTCACCGACAGCAGACAATCAGCCCCAGCATTTT
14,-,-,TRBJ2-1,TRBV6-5,CASSRLRTYNEQFF,TGTGCCAGCAGCCGACTTAGAACCTACAATGAGCAGTTCTTC
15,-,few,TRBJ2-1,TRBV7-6,CASSFGQGTYNEQFF,TGTGCCAGCAGCTTCGGGCAGGGGACCTACAATGAGCAGTTCTTC
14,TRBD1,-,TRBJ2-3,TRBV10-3,CATVDGTGTDTQYF,TGTGCCACCGTGGACGGGACAGGCACAGATACGCAGTATTTT
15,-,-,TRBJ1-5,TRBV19,CAISTLTGANQPQHF,TGTGCCATCTCAACCTTGACAGGTGCAAATCAGCCCCAGCATTTT
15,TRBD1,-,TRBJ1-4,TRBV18,CASSDGQGVNEKLFF,TGTGCCAGCTCAGATGGACAGGGCGTTAATGAAAAACTGTTTTTT
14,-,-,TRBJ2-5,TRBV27,CASSLGGGQETQYF,TGTGCCAGCAGTTTGGGGGGTGGCCAAGAGACCCAGTACTTC
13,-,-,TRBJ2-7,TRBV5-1,CASSLKQNYEQYF,TGCGCCAGCAGCCTAAAACAGAACTACGAGCAGTACTTC
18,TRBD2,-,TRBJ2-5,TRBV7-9,CASSSTGLAGAQWETQYF,TGTGCCAGCAGCTCAACGGGACTAGCGGGAGCTCAGTGGGAGACCCAGTACTTC
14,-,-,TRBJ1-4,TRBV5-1,CASSFGGGSEKLFF,TGCGCCAGCAGCTTCGGCGGGGGTTCCGAAAAACTGTTTTTT
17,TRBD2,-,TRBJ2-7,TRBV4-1,CASSQEGGSGPTQEQYF,TGCGCCAGCAGCCAAGAGGGCGGGAGCGGCCCTACGCAAGAGCAGTACTTC
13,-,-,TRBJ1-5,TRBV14,CASSRGLNQPQHF,TGTGCCAGCAGCCGGGGACTCAATCAGCCCCAGCATTTT
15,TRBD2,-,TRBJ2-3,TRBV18,CASSLGTSGTDTQYF,TGTGCCAGCTCCCTCGGGACTAGCGGCACAGATACGCAGTATTTT
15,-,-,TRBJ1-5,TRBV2,CASSRTLYSNQPQHF,TGTGCCAGCAGCCGGACATTGTATAGCAATCAGCCCCAGCATTTT
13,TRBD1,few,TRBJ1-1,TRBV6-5,CASSPWTGDEAFF,TGTGCCAGCAGTCCCTGGACAGGGGATGAAGCTTTCTTT
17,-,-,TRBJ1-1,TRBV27,CASSSWGLLRGGTEAFF,TGTGCCAGCAGTTCCTGGGGGTTACTCAGGGGCGGTACTGAAGCTTTCTTT
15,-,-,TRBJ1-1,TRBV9,CASSKQGTMNTEAFF,TGTGCCAGCAGTAAACAGGGTACTATGAACACTGAAGCTTTCTTT
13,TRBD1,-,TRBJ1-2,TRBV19,CASRNRGQIGYTF,TGTGCCAGTAGAAACAGGGGGCAGATCGGCTACACCTTC
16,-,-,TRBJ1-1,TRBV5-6,CASSLVGGASGTEAFF,TGTGCCAGCAGCTTGGTAGGGGGGGCGAGTGGAACTGAAGCTTTCTTT
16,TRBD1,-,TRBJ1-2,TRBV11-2,CASSPGGTGEVHGYTF,TGTGCCAGCAGCCCAGGGGGGACAGGGGAAGTTCATGGCTACACCTTC
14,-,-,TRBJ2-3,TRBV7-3,CASSLVAGSDTQYF,TGTGCCAGCAGCTTAGTTGCGGGGTCAGATACGCAGTATTTT
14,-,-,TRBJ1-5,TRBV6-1,CASMWQSSNQPQHF,TGTGCCAGCATGTGGCAGTCTAGCAATCAGCCCCAGCATTTT
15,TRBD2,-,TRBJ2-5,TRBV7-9,CASSLGWAGVETQYF,TGTGCCAGCAGCTTAGGGTGGGCGGGAGTGGAGACCCAGTACTTC
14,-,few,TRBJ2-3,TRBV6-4,CASSVGSGTDTQYF,TGTGCCAGCAGTGTTGGGAGTGGTACAGATACGCAGTATTTT